This T cell receptor (beta chain) was profiled in a study of post-analysis software for immune sequencing data. The V and J ends lost 4 bases and 5 bases respectively, with 14 bases between them. Germline values: CDR1 MGHDK, CDR2 SYGVNS. The CDR3 covers 14 residues. Broader study findings: The study found TRBV5-6, TRBV5-1 and TRBV20-1 among a few TRBV segments more frequent in patients than controls. Under the F measure, samples that were prepared in one batch clustered strongly together.

A remark on this clonotype: No antigen is known for it.

Tagging with unique molecular identifiers was a feature of the TCR beta cDNA libraries. TCRdb independently ran MiXCR on the PCR reads; one entry per CDR3 protein. The sample lists around 710,000 distinct CDR3 sequences, more than 45% seen once, with 4.9% in the top ten. The clonotype was recovered from a girl aged 5 to 17 with multiple sclerosis. The chain couples TRBV25-1 to TRBJ1-1; D gene unclear. The sequencing sample was made of blood. The CDR3 nucleotides are TGTGCCAGCAGTGGTCCTGGAGGGTATACTGAAGCTTTCTTT. This sequence encodes CASSGPGGYTEAFF.